What follows are 7 T cell receptor beta chains derived from one specimen sequenced in a study of blood T cell repertoires in COVID-19. Method: immunoSEQ multiplex PCR; TCRdb's copy keeps in-frame clones and lacks some. The sample lists fewer than 400,000 clones, approximately 86% occurring once. The sequenced material came from peripheral blood. These receptors came from a human donor in a cohort sampled during active COVID-19.

The chain recombines TRBV29-1 with TRBJ2-1; the D gene is possibly TRBD1 (5 bases). Trimming stripped 2 bases from V and 5 bases from J, with 16 bases between. The germline V gene encodes CDR1 SQVTM and CDR2 ANQGSEA. CDR3 length equals 15 residues. CDR3 loop: CSVEIQGIFDNEQFF. The CDR3 DNA reads as TGCAGCGTTGAAATCCAGGGCATTTTCGACAATGAGCAGTTCTTC.

The chain carries TRBV29-1 and TRBJ2-3; TRBD2 is a possible D gene (6 bases). The V gene's germline CDR1 is SQVTM and CDR2 ANQGSEA. V shed 3 bases and J shed 4 bases, with 11 bases lying between them. The CDR3 totals 13 residues. DNA for the CDR3: TGCAGCGTTGATAGCGGCACTTCAGATACGCAGTATTTT. Translated: CSVDSGTSDTQYF.

J is TRBJ1-5 and V is TRBV18; a weak D match, TRBD1 (6 bases). V was cut by 2 bases and J by 4 bases, with 6 bases left in between. The CDR3 has 13 residues. The germline V gene has CDR1 KGHSH and CDR2 LQKENI. DNA of the CDR3: TGTGCCAGCTCACCAGACAGGAATCAGCCCCAGCATTTT. It is translated as CASSPDRNQPQHF.

This chain joins TRBV2 and TRBJ1-5, with D unclear. Trimming removed 3 bases from V and 2 bases from J, with 5 bases in between. From germline, CDR1 is SNHLY and CDR2 FYNNEI. The CDR3 totals 13 residues. The CDR3 DNA sequence: TGTGCCAGCAGTGAGGGAGGCAATCAGCCCCAGCATTTT. It encodes CASSEGGNQPQHF.

This clone has just one count. This chain joins TRBV5-1 and TRBJ1-3; D might be TRBD1 (6 bases). The germline V and J ends were trimmed by 4 bases and 4 bases, with 18 bases remaining between them. The CDR3 contains 16 residues. Germline V gene sequence: CDR1 SGHRS, CDR2 YFSETQ. The CDR3 protein is CASSQVSSGVGNTIYF. The CDR3 region has the DNA TGCGCCAGCAGCCAAGTTTCATCAGGGGTGGGAAACACCATATATTTT.

V gene TRBV5-1 combines with J gene TRBJ1-1; a possible D gene is TRBD1 (5 bases). CDR3 length: 17 amino acids. Germline assignment: CDR1 SGHRS and CDR2 YFSETQ. The germline V and J ends were trimmed by 0 bases and 4 bases, with 19 bases remaining between them. The CDR3 sequence is CASSLAPLGGRSTEAFF. The DNA of the CDR3 is TGCGCCAGCAGCTTGGCACCACTGGGGGGGAGGAGCACTGAAGCTTTCTTT.

This rearrangement joins TRBV10-3 to TRBJ1-5; D unclear. V lost 0 bases and J lost 4, with 7 bases in between. The CDR3 has 14 residues. The germline V gene encodes CDR1 ENHRY and CDR2 SYGVKD. The CDR3 DNA reads as TGTGCCATCAGTGAGTCTCGGGTAAATCAGCCCCAGCATTTT. It translates to CAISESRVNQPQHF.